This TCR beta chain was retrieved from a study of early T cells in non-severe SARS-CoV-2 infection. The sample holds many counts of this clonotype. Its antigen is not identified. Individual cDNA molecules were tagged with unique molecular identifiers, the study reported. TCRdb passed the 5' RACE reads through MiXCR, listing each CDR3 protein once. The data contain tens of thousands of distinct CDR3 sequences, 11% of them singletons. Germline loops: CDR1 SGHTA, CDR2 FQGTGA. V shed 5 bases, J shed 4 bases, and the junction held 6 bases outside the gene matches. The length of the CDR3 is 15 residues. The study, taken as a whole, reports: Sequences matched to VDJdb favored anti-spike CD8 responses, while private and CD4 specificities were missed.

The rearrangement links TRBV7-3 to TRBJ2-1; 9 nucleotides align to TRBD2. The receptor comes from an adult who was a healthcare worker with PCR-confirmed SARS-CoV-2 infection or an uninfected control (not recorded which). Sequences were obtained from whole blood. The CDR3 DNA reads TGTGCCAGCAGCCTTAGCGGGAGAGGGTACAATGAGCAGTTCTTC. It yields the protein CASSLSGRGYNEQFF.